This TCR beta chain was recorded in a study of blood T cells in healthy people across ages. As to this clonotype: Its antigen is undetermined.

Trimming at V came to 8 bases and at J to 8 bases, leaving 8 bases not matched to a gene. The CDR3 runs 12 residues. CDR1 LGHDT and CDR2 YNNKEL come from the germline V gene (reference sequence). Together with a sample-barcoded 5' primer, a J-beta primer mix was included in a second PCR lasting about 6 to 11 cycles. MiXCR, applied by TCRdb to the 5' RACE reads, yields one record per CDR3 protein. The sample contains about 930,000 distinct CDR3 sequences, about 28% of which appear only once. Points from the study as a whole: Fewer expanded clones and more diversity marked long-lived versus aged donors.

This sample was shared with a second study, whose subject was T cells of mothers and their children.

The sequencing sample was made of blood. The rearrangement links TRBV3-1 to TRBJ1-1; 7 bases align to TRBD1. This receptor was taken from a woman between 40 and 55 years old in good health. This chain's CDR3 is CASQRQGEEAFF. The CDR3 DNA reads TGTGCCAGCCAGAGACAGGGAGAGGAAGCTTTCTTT. The whole variable domain, remainder taken from reference TRBV3-1 and TRBJ1-1, is DTAVSQTPKYLVTQMGNDKSIKCEQNLGHDTMYWYKQDSKKFLKIMFSYNNKELIINETVPNRFSPKSPDKAHLNLHINSLELGDSAVYFCASQRQGEEAFFGQGTRLTVV.